These 2 T cell receptor beta chains originate from one sample sequenced in a study of post-analysis software for immune sequencing data (dated by TCRdb to the mid-2010s). Findings and caveats that apply to the study as a whole: Roughly 5 TRBV segments, including TRBV5-6, TRBV5-1 and TRBV20-1, were significantly more frequent in patients than controls.

The library came from PCR. The data were produced on an Illumina HiSeq 2500. Unique molecular identifiers were incorporated into TCR beta cDNA libraries to reduce PCR and sequencing biases. The public sequencing data were trimmed at Q25 with fastp and processed into clonotypes with MiXCR by TCRdb, which kept only in-frame beta chains. Rows are unified per CDR3 protein, each entry keeping the most common DNA and genes. A total of about 680,000 distinct CDR3 sequences appear in this sample, approximately 59% of them only once. The ten largest clones represent approximately 11% of the sample. These receptors have no identified antigens. Sequenced: blood. The receptors come from a girl aged 2-15 years with multiple sclerosis.

The chain has TRBV12-3 or TRBV12-4 and TRBJ1-1, with D possibly being TRBD1 (5 bases). The CDR3 has 11 amino acids. V was clipped by 6 bases and J by 10 bases, with 12 bases between them. Here the CDR3 reads CASSQITGAFF. For the CDR3, the DNA is TGTGCCAGCAGCCAGATCACAGGAGCTTTCTTT.

A few counts support this clonotype. V and J are TRBV20-1 and TRBJ2-3, with 7 bases matching TRBD1. The CDR3 consists of 13 residues. With 4 bases clipped from V and 0 bases from J, the junction kept 1 base outside the gene matches. Germline V lookup: CDR1 DFQATT, CDR2 SNEGSKA (reference sequence). The CDR3 DNA sequence: TGCAGTGCTACGACAGGGAGCACAGATACGCAGTATTTT. This translates into CSATTGSTDTQYF.